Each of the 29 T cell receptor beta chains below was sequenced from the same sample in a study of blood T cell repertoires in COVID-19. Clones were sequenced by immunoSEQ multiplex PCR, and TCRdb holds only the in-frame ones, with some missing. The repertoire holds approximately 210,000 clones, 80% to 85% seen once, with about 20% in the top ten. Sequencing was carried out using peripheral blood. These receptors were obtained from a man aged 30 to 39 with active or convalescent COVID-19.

CDR3 sequence (DNA): TGCGCCAGCAGCTTGGCAGGTCGAGATTACAATGAGCAGTTCTTC. The encoded protein is CASSLAGRDYNEQFF. The genes are TRBV5-1 and TRBJ2-1; no definite D call. V lost 0 bases, J lost 4 bases, and 11 bases lay in between. Germline V lookup: CDR1 SGHRS, CDR2 YFSETQ. The CDR3 has 15 amino acids.

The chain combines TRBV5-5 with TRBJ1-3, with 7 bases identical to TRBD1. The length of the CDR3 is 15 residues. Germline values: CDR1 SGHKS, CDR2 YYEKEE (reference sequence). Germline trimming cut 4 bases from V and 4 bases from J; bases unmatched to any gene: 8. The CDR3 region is CASSPADRDGNTIYF. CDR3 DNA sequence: TGTGCCAGCAGCCCTGCCGACAGGGACGGAAACACCATATATTTT. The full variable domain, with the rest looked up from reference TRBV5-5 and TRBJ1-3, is DAGVTQSPTHLIKTRGQQVTLRCSPISGHKSVSWYQQVLGQGPQFIFQYYEKEERGRGNFPDRFSARQFPNYSSELNVNALLLGDSALYLCASSPADRDGNTIYFGEGSWLTVV.

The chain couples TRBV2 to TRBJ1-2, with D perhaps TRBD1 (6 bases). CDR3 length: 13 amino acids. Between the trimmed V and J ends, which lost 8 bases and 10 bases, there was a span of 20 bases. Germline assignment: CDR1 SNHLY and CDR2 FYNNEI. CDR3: CASGGAKLLLYTF. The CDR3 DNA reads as TGTGCCAGCGGGGGGGCCAAACTGCTGCTCTACACCTTC.

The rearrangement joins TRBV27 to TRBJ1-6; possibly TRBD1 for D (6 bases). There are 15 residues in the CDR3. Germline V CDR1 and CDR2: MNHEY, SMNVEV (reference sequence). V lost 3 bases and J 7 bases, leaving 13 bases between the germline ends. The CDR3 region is CASSLATGGNSPLHF. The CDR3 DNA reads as TGTGCCAGCAGTTTGGCGACAGGAGGCAATTCACCCCTCCACTTT.

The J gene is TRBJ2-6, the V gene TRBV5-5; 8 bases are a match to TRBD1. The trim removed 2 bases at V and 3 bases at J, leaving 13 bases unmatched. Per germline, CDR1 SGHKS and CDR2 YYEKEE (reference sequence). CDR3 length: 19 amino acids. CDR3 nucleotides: TGTGCCAGCAGCTTAAACCCGGGGCAGGGGGCGCGTGGGGCCAACGTCCTGACTTTC. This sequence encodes CASSLNPGQGARGANVLTF.

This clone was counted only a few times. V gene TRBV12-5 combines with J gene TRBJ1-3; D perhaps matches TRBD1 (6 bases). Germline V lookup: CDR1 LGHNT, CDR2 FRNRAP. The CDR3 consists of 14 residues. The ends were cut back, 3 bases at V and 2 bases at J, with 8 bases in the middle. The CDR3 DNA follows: TGTGCTAGTGGTTTATGGGGGCCTGGAAACACCATATATTTT. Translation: CASGLWGPGNTIYF.

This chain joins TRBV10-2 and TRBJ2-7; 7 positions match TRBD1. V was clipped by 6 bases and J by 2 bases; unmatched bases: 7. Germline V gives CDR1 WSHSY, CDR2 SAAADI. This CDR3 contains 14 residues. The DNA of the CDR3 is TGCGCCAGCAGGGAATTGGGACAGACCTACGAGCAGTACTTC. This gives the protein CASRELGQTYEQYF.

In DNA form, the CDR3 reads TGTGCCAGCAGCTTAGCGGTTTTGGCCAATCAGCCCCAGCATTTT. This gives the protein CASSLAVLANQPQHF. J is TRBJ1-5 and V is TRBV7-2, with no clear D. The CDR3 runs to 15 residues. V dropped 0 bases and J dropped 3 bases, with 9 bases sitting between them. Germline V gene lookup returns CDR1 SGHTA and CDR2 FQGNSA.

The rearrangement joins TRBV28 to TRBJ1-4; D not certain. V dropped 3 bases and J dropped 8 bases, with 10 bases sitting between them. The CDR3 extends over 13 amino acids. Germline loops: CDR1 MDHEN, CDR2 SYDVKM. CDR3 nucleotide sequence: TGTGCCAGCAGTTTGGGCGGAGGGGAAAAACTGTTTTTT. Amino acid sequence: CASSLGGGEKLFF.

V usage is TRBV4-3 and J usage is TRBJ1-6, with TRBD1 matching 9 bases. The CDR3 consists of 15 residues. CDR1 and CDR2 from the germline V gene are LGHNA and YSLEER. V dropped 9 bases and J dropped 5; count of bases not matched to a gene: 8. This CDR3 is CASHKTGGDNSPLHF. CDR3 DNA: TGCGCCAGTCATAAAACAGGGGGCGATAATTCACCCCTCCACTTT.

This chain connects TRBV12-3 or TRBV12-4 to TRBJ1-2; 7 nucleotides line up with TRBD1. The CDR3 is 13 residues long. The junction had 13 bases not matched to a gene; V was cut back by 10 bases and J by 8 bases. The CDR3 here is CATLMDRRDGYTF. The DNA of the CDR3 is TGTGCCACCCTAATGGACAGGCGCGACGGCTACACCTTC.

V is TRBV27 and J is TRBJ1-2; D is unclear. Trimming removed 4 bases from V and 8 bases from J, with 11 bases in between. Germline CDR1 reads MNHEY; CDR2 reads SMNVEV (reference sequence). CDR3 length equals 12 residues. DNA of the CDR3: TGTGCCAGCAGTTCCACCCGCGGGGGCTACACCTTC. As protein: CASSSTRGGYTF.

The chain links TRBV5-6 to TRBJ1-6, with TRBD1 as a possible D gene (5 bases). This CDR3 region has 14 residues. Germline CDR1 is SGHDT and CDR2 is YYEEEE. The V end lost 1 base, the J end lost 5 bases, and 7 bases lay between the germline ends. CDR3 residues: CASSLLGDNSPLHF. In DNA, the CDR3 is TGTGCCAGCAGCTTGCTAGGGGATAATTCACCCCTCCACTTT.

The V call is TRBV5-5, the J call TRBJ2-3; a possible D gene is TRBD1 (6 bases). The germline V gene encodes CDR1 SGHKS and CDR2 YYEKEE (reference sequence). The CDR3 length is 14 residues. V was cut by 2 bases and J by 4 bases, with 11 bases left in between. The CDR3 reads CASSLFQGPDTQYF. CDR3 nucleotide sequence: TGTGCCAGCAGCTTATTTCAGGGGCCAGATACGCAGTATTTT. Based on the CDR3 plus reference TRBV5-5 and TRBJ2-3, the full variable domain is DAGVTQSPTHLIKTRGQQVTLRCSPISGHKSVSWYQQVLGQGPQFIFQYYEKEERGRGNFPDRFSARQFPNYSSELNVNALLLGDSALYLCASSLFQGPDTQYFGPGTRLTVL.

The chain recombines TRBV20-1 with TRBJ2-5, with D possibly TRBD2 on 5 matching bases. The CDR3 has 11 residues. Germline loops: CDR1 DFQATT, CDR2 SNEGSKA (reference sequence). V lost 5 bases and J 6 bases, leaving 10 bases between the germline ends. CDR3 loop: CSAPTMQTQYF. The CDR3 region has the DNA TGCAGTGCTCCGACTATGCAGACCCAGTACTTC.

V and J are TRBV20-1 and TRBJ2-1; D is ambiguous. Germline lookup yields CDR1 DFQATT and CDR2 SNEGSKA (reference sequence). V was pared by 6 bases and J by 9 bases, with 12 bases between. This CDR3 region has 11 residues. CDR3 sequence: CSAASEVEQFF. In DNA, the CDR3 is TGCAGTGCCGCCAGCGAGGTTGAGCAGTTCTTC.

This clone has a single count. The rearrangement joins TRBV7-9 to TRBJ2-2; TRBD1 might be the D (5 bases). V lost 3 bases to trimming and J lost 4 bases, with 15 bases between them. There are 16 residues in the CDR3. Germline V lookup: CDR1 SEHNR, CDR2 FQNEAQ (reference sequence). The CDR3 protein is CASSFIQGRGTGELFF. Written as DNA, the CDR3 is TGTGCCAGCAGCTTCATTCAGGGTAGAGGCACCGGGGAGCTGTTTTTT.

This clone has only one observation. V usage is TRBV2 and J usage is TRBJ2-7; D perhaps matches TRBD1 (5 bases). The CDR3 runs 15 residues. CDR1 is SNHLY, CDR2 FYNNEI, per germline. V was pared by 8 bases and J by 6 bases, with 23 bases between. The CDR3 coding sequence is TGTGCCAGCGGAACGGAACGCTTAGCAGGGTCCGAGCAGTACTTC. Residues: CASGTERLAGSEQYF.

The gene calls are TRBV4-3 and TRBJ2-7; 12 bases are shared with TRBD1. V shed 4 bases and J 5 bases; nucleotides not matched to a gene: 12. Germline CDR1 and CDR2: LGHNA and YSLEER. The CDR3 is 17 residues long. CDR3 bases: TGCGCCAGCAGCCCCACTTCCCTCGGGACAGGGGGCCACGAGCAGTACTTC. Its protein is CASSPTSLGTGGHEQYF.

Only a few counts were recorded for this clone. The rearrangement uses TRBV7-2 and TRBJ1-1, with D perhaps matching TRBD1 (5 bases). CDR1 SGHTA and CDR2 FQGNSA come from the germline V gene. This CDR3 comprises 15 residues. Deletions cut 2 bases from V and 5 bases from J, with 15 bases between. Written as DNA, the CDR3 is TGTGCCAGCAGCTTATTCCAGGGCAGGCAGACTGAAGCTTTCTTT. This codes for CASSLFQGRQTEAFF.

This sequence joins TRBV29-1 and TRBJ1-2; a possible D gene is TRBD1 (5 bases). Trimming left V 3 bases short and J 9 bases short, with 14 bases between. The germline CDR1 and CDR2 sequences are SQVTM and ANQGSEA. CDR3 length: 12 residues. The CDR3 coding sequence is TGCAGCGTTGACAAGGGGCCCACCCGCTACACCTTC. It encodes CSVDKGPTRYTF. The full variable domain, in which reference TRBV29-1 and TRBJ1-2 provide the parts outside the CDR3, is SAVISQKPSRDICQRGTSLTIQCQVDSQVTMMFWYRQQPGQSLTLIATANQGSEATYESGFVIDKFPISRPNLTFSTLTVSNMSPEDSSIYLCSVDKGPTRYTFGSGTRLTVV.

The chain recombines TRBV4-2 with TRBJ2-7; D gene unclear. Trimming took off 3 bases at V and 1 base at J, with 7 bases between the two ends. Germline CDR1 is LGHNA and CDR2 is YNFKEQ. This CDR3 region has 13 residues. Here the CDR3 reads CASSQTDSYEQYF. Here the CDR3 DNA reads TGTGCCAGCAGCCAGACTGATTCCTACGAGCAGTACTTC.

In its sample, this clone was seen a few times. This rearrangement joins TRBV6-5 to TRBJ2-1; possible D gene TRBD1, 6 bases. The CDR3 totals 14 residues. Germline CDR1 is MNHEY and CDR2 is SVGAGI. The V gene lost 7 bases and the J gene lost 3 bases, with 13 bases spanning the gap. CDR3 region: CASTRGSVYNEQFF. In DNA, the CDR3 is TGTGCCAGCACCAGGGGTAGTGTCTACAATGAGCAGTTCTTC.

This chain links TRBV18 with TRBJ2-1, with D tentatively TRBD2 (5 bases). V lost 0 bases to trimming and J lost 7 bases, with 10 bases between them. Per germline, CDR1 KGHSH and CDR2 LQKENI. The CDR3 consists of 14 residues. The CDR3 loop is CASSPPVTMNEQFF. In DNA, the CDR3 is TGTGCCAGCTCACCACCTGTGACTATGAATGAGCAGTTCTTC.

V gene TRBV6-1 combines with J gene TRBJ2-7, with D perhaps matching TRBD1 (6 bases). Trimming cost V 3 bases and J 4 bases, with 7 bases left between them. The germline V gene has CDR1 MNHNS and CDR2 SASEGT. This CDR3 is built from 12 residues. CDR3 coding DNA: TGTGCCAGCAGTGACAGGGGATACGAGCAGTACTTC. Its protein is CASSDRGYEQYF.

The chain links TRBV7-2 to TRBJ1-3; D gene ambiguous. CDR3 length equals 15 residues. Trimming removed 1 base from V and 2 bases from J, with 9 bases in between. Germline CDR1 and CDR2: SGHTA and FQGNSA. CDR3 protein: CASSLVGSPGNTIYF. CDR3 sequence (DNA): TGTGCCAGCAGCTTAGTGGGCAGCCCTGGAAACACCATATATTTT.

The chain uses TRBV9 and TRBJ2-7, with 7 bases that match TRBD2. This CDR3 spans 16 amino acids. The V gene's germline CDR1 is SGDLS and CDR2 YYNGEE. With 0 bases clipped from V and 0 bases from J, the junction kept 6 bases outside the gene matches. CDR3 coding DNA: TGTGCCAGCAGCGTAGGTTCCAGCGGGATCTCCTACGAGCAGTACTTC. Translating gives CASSVGSSGISYEQYF. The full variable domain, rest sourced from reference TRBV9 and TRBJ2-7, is DSGVTQTPKHLITATGQRVTLRCSPRSGDLSVYWYQQSLDQGLQFLIQYYNGEERAKGNILERFSAQQFPDLHSELNLSSLELGDSALYFCASSVGSSGISYEQYFGPGTRLTVT.

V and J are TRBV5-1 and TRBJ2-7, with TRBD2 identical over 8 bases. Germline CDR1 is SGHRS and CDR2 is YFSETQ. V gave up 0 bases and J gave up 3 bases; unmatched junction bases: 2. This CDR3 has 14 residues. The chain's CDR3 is CASSLGLAIYEQYF. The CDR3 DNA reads TGCGCCAGCAGCTTGGGACTAGCGATCTACGAGCAGTACTTC.

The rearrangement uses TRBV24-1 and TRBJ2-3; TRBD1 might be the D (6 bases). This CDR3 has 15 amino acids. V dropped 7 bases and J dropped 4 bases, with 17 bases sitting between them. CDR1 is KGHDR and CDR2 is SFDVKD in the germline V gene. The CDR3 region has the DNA TGTGCCACCAGAGCCACAGGGAACAGGGCAGATACGCAGTATTTT. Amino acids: CATRATGNRADTQYF.